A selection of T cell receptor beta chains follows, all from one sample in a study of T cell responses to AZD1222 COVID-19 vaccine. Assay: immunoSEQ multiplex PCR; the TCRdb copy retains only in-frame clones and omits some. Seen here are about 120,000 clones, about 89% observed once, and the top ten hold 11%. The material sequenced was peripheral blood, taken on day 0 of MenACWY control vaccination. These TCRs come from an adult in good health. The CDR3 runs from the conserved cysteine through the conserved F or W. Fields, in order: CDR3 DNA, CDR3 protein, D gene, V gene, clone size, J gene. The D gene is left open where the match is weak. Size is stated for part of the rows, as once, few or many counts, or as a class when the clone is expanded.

CDR3 DNA: TGTGCCAGCAGCTTAGGGGGTAACTATGGCTACACCTTC
CDR3 protein: CASSLGGNYGYTF
D gene: -
V gene: TRBV12-3/TRBV12-4
clone size: -
J gene: TRBJ1-2

CDR3 DNA: TGTGCCAGCAGTTCGACTAGCGGCTTTTACAATGAGCAGTTCTTC
CDR3 protein: CASSSTSGFYNEQFF
D gene: TRBD2
V gene: TRBV6-6
clone size: -
J gene: TRBJ2-1

CDR3 DNA: TGCGCCAGCAGCCCGACATCTTACAATGAGCAGTTCTTC
CDR3 protein: CASSPTSYNEQFF
D gene: -
V gene: TRBV5-1
clone size: -
J gene: TRBJ2-1

CDR3 DNA: TGTGCCATCAGCCCGAGGGCTGAAGAGACCCAGTACTTC
CDR3 protein: CAISPRAEETQYF
D gene: -
V gene: TRBV10-3
clone size: -
J gene: TRBJ2-5

CDR3 DNA: TGTGCCATCAAGGCGGGAGCCTCCTACAATGAGCAGTTCTTC
CDR3 protein: CAIKAGASYNEQFF
D gene: TRBD2
V gene: TRBV10-3
clone size: -
J gene: TRBJ2-1

CDR3 DNA: TGTGCCAGCACCAGTAGCGGGTCACCCTACAATGAGCAGTTCTTC
CDR3 protein: CASTSSGSPYNEQFF
D gene: TRBD2
V gene: TRBV5-6
clone size: -
J gene: TRBJ2-1

CDR3 DNA: TGCGCCAGCAGCTTCGGACAGGGGGCTGAAGCTTTCTTT
CDR3 protein: CASSFGQGAEAFF
D gene: TRBD1
V gene: TRBV5-1
clone size: once
J gene: TRBJ1-1

CDR3 DNA: TGTGCCAGCAGCTTGCTCCACTACGAGCAGTACTTC
CDR3 protein: CASSLLHYEQYF
D gene: -
V gene: TRBV5-6
clone size: -
J gene: TRBJ2-7

CDR3 DNA: TGTGCCAGCAGCCCGACAGGGGGCCTGCAAGAGACCCAGTACTTC
CDR3 protein: CASSPTGGLQETQYF
D gene: TRBD1
V gene: TRBV5-4
clone size: -
J gene: TRBJ2-5

CDR3 DNA: TGTGCCAGCAGCTTTTCAAGGGGCACTGAAGCTTTCTTT
CDR3 protein: CASSFSRGTEAFF
D gene: -
V gene: TRBV11-3
clone size: -
J gene: TRBJ1-1

CDR3 DNA: TGCAGCGTTGAAGGGAAGACTAGCGGGAGAATATCCAATGAGCAGTTCTTC
CDR3 protein: CSVEGKTSGRISNEQFF
D gene: TRBD2
V gene: TRBV29-1
clone size: -
J gene: TRBJ2-1

CDR3 DNA: TGTGCCAGCAGTCGAACGACAGGTGATCAGCCCCAGCATTTT
CDR3 protein: CASSRTTGDQPQHF
D gene: -
V gene: TRBV5-5
clone size: -
J gene: TRBJ1-5

CDR3 DNA: TGTGCCAGCAGAAATACTCACGAGCAGTACTTC
CDR3 protein: CASRNTHEQYF
D gene: -
V gene: TRBV5-4
clone size: -
J gene: TRBJ2-7

CDR3 DNA: TGTGCCATCAGTCCCGCCGGGACGCTGTACGAGCAGTACTTC
CDR3 protein: CAISPAGTLYEQYF
D gene: -
V gene: TRBV10-3
clone size: -
J gene: TRBJ2-7

CDR3 DNA: TGTGCCAGCAGCTCGGACAGGGGAGGGGAGACCCAGTACTTC
CDR3 protein: CASSSDRGGETQYF
D gene: TRBD1
V gene: TRBV7-9
clone size: once
J gene: TRBJ2-5

CDR3 DNA: TGTGCCAGCTCCAAGGTGGGCAGGGACAATACGCAGTATTTT
CDR3 protein: CASSKVGRDNTQYF
D gene: -
V gene: TRBV6-5
clone size: -
J gene: TRBJ2-3

CDR3 DNA: TGTGCCAGCAGTCCTCCCAGGTTAAGTGGAAACACTGAAGCTTTCTTT
CDR3 protein: CASSPPRLSGNTEAFF
D gene: -
V gene: TRBV28
clone size: -
J gene: TRBJ1-1

CDR3 DNA: TGTGCAAGTCGTGCGGGACTAGCGGTAAAACCGGACACCGGGGAGCTGTTTTTT
CDR3 protein: CASRAGLAVKPDTGELFF
D gene: -
V gene: TRBV12-2
clone size: once
J gene: TRBJ2-2

CDR3 DNA: TGTGCCAGCAGCTCTCTTTCAAGACAGTCGAACTATGGCTACACCTTC
CDR3 protein: CASSSLSRQSNYGYTF
D gene: -
V gene: TRBV13
clone size: -
J gene: TRBJ1-2

CDR3 DNA: TGTGCCAGCAGTCAATTAAGATCGGGGCTAGCGGGAGGGTTGGAGACCCAGTACTTC
CDR3 protein: CASSQLRSGLAGGLETQYF
D gene: TRBD2
V gene: TRBV27
clone size: once
J gene: TRBJ2-5

CDR3 DNA: TGTGCCACTCGTCAGTACGAGGGCTATGGCTACACCTTC
CDR3 protein: CATRQYEGYGYTF
D gene: -
V gene: TRBV6-6
clone size: once
J gene: TRBJ1-2

CDR3 DNA: TGCGCCAGCAGCTTAGGGGGGAAAGGTCAGCCCCAGCATTTT
CDR3 protein: CASSLGGKGQPQHF
D gene: -
V gene: TRBV5-1
clone size: -
J gene: TRBJ1-5

CDR3 DNA: TGTGCCAGCAGCCAGACAATCACCCCGAGAAACACCATATATTTT
CDR3 protein: CASSQTITPRNTIYF
D gene: -
V gene: TRBV2
clone size: -
J gene: TRBJ1-3

CDR3 DNA: TGTGCCAGCAGCGCCTCCGGGACAGACTACGAGCAGTACTTC
CDR3 protein: CASSASGTDYEQYF
D gene: TRBD1
V gene: TRBV5-6
clone size: -
J gene: TRBJ2-7

CDR3 DNA: TGTGCCAGCGGTGATAAGGACACTGAAGCTTTCTTT
CDR3 protein: CASGDKDTEAFF
D gene: -
V gene: TRBV5-4
clone size: once
J gene: TRBJ1-1

CDR3 DNA: TGTGCCAGCAGTCTGGGTAATGAGCAGTTCTTC
CDR3 protein: CASSLGNEQFF
D gene: -
V gene: TRBV27
clone size: -
J gene: TRBJ2-1

CDR3 DNA: TGTGCCAGCAGTCCAGCGACAGGGGGCTTGGCGAACACCATATATTTT
CDR3 protein: CASSPATGGLANTIYF
D gene: TRBD1
V gene: TRBV6-2/TRBV6-3
clone size: -
J gene: TRBJ1-3

CDR3 DNA: TGTGCCAGCAGTGAAGAGATGAACACTGAAGCTTTCTTT
CDR3 protein: CASSEEMNTEAFF
D gene: -
V gene: TRBV2
clone size: once
J gene: TRBJ1-1

CDR3 DNA: TGCAGCGTTGAGAGGCTGAATGGCTACACCTTC
CDR3 protein: CSVERLNGYTF
D gene: -
V gene: TRBV29-1
clone size: -
J gene: TRBJ1-2

CDR3 DNA: TGCAGCGTTGTGTCGAACACTGAAGCTTTCTTT
CDR3 protein: CSVVSNTEAFF
D gene: -
V gene: TRBV29-1
clone size: -
J gene: TRBJ1-1

CDR3 DNA: TGCGCCAGCAGTGAGTCGCACGGGGAGCTGTTTTTT
CDR3 protein: CASSESHGELFF
D gene: -
V gene: TRBV10-2
clone size: -
J gene: TRBJ2-2

CDR3 DNA: TGTGCCAGCAGCTTAGACAGGGGAGAGACCCAGTACTTC
CDR3 protein: CASSLDRGETQYF
D gene: TRBD1
V gene: TRBV7-8
clone size: -
J gene: TRBJ2-5

CDR3 DNA: TGTGCCAGCAGTTACTCCTCTTCAGGGGGTTACACTGAAGCTTTCTTT
CDR3 protein: CASSYSSSGGYTEAFF
D gene: TRBD1
V gene: TRBV6-5
clone size: -
J gene: TRBJ1-1